One sample yielded the 29 T cell receptor beta chains listed below, sequenced in a study of cytomegalovirus exposure and HLA in healthy donors. PCR employed 60 Vbeta and 13 Jbeta primers. Generated by immunoSEQ multiplex PCR, the TCRdb table keeps only in-frame clones and is missing some. The data contain 200,000 to 250,000 clones, 60% to 80% of them singletons. Material for sequencing was PBMCs. The receptors originated from a woman in her 30s in good health and CMV-seronegative.

The V gene is TRBV7-9, the J gene TRBJ2-7; 9 positions agree with TRBD2. V shed 2 bases and J 5 bases; nucleotides not matched to a gene: 7. The CDR3 has 15 amino acids. The germline CDR1 and CDR2 sequences are SEHNR and FQNEAQ (reference sequence). The CDR3 DNA sequence: TGTGCCAGCAGCTTAAGCGCGGGAGGGGCTGACGAGCAGTACTTC. Amino acids: CASSLSAGGADEQYF.

The chain has TRBV6-5 and TRBJ2-1, with D hard to call. This CDR3 is built from 13 residues. Germline CDR1 is MNHEY and CDR2 is SVGAGI. The germline V and J ends were trimmed by 6 bases and 1 base, with 7 bases remaining between them. The CDR3 loop reads CASRAGSYNEQFF. In DNA, the CDR3 is TGTGCCAGCAGAGCCGGTTCCTACAATGAGCAGTTCTTC.

The rearrangement joins TRBV9 to TRBJ2-1, with D maybe TRBD2 (5 bases). The CDR3 covers 15 residues. V was clipped by 3 bases and J by 2 bases, with 12 bases between them. From germline, CDR1 is SGDLS and CDR2 YYNGEE. The CDR3 nucleotides read TGTGCCAGCAGCGCAGAAGGGAGACCCTACAATGAGCAGTTCTTC. The encoded protein is CASSAEGRPYNEQFF.

J is TRBJ2-1 and V is TRBV30; 7 bases line up with TRBD2. The CDR3 sequence is 11 residues long. CDR1 is GTSNPN and CDR2 is SVGIG in the germline V gene (reference sequence). The CDR3 nucleotides are TGTGTATGCGGGAGAGGGTATGAGCAGTTCTTC. This codes for CVCGRGYEQFF. The full variable domain, in which reference TRBV30 and TRBJ2-1 provide the parts outside the CDR3, is SQTIHQWPATLVQPVGSPLSLECTVEGTSNPNLYWYRQAAGRGLQLLFYSVGIGQISSEVPQNLSASRPQDRQFILSSKKLLLSDSGFYLCVCGRGYEQFFGPGTRLTVL.

On this clone itself: The conserved phenylalanine or tryptophan is not found at the CDR3 terminus, so this likely reflects a read error. The rearrangement uses TRBV6-1 and TRBJ1-5; D possibly corresponds to TRBD1 (5 bases). The V gene's germline CDR1 is MNHNS and CDR2 SASEGT. The CDR3 spans 15 residues. Trimming pared 2 bases from V and 2 bases from J, leaving 10 bases between. The CDR3 reads CASSEWEQGNQPQHL. The DNA of the CDR3 is TGTGCCAGCAGTGAATGGGAACAGGGCAATCAGCCCCAGCATCTT.

This clone was observed a few times. V usage is TRBV2 and J usage is TRBJ1-2; D call uncertain. CDR1 and CDR2 from the germline V gene are SNHLY and FYNNEI. The CDR3 extends over 13 amino acids. The V end lost 5 bases, the J end lost 8 bases, and 15 bases lay between the germline ends. The CDR3 nucleotides read TGTGCCAGCAGTCTCGACGGTCTCGGGGGCTACACCTTC. Its translation is CASSLDGLGGYTF.

The chain recombines TRBV11-2 with TRBJ2-1, with 8 positions matching TRBD2. Germline V gives CDR1 SGHAT, CDR2 FQNNGV. Trimming cost V 1 base and J 4 bases; bases outside gene matches: 6. The CDR3 sequence is 16 residues long. The chain's CDR3 is CASSLGGIAGYNEQFF. In nucleotides, the CDR3 is TGTGCCAGCAGCTTAGGTGGGATAGCGGGGTACAATGAGCAGTTCTTC.

A few counts support this clone. The rearrangement joins TRBV6-6 to TRBJ2-3; D not resolved. The CDR3 is 14 amino acids. V was clipped by 0 bases and J by 4 bases, with 8 bases between them. CDR1 MNHNY and CDR2 SVGAGI come from the germline V gene (reference sequence). The CDR3 is CASSYSRFADTQYF. For the CDR3, the DNA is TGTGCCAGCAGTTACTCTCGGTTCGCAGATACGCAGTATTTT.

The rearrangement joins TRBV7-2 to TRBJ2-6, with a possible D match to TRBD2 (5 bases). The CDR3 totals 15 residues. Germline CDR1 and CDR2: SGHTA and FQGNSA. V lost 1 base, J lost 5 bases, and 9 bases lay in between. The CDR3 sequence is CASSLERPRANVLTF. CDR3 sequence (DNA): TGTGCCAGCAGCTTAGAGCGGCCAAGGGCCAACGTCCTGACTTTC.

The chain employs TRBV19 and TRBJ2-5, with D hard to call. The DNA end is more similar to TRBJ2-7, so the J call may be wrong. The CDR3 sequence is 16 residues long. CDR1 LNHDA and CDR2 SQIVND come from the germline V gene (reference sequence). In nucleotides, the CDR3 is TGTGCCAGTAGTATCGGGTCTCCTGTTCTTTCCTACGAGCAGTACTTC. Its translation: CASSIGSPVLSYEQYF.

The chain links TRBV6-5 to TRBJ2-7; TRBD1 aligns across 7 bases. The V and J ends lost 2 bases and 1 base, in that order; junction bases with no gene match: 8. This CDR3 region has 16 residues. CDR1 MNHEY and CDR2 SVGAGI come from the germline V gene. CDR3 sequence: CASSYRGQYPSYEQYF. In nucleotides, the CDR3 is TGTGCCAGCAGTTACAGGGGACAGTACCCTTCCTACGAGCAGTACTTC.

The chain recombines TRBV6-5 with TRBJ2-5; D possibly corresponds to TRBD2 (5 bases). Trimming took 0 bases from V and 4 from J, leaving 6 bases between them. CDR1 is MNHEY, CDR2 SVGAGI, per germline. The CDR3 runs 13 residues. DNA for the CDR3: TGTGCCAGCAGTTACTCAGGAGGAGAGACCCAGTACTTC. Protein product: CASSYSGGETQYF.

This sequence joins TRBV11-1 and TRBJ2-1; TRBD2 matches 11 bases. The CDR3 covers 15 residues. CDR1 and CDR2 from the germline V gene are SGHAT and FQDESV (reference sequence). V lost 4 bases and J lost 4; bases outside the gene matches: 3. The CDR3 here is CASSSTSGSYNEQFF. The CDR3 coding sequence is TGTGCCAGCAGCTCTACTAGCGGGAGTTACAATGAGCAGTTCTTC.

The V call is TRBV15, the J call TRBJ1-2; no definite D call. This CDR3 has 13 amino acids. Germline CDR1 LNHNV, CDR2 YYDKDF (reference sequence). The V end was cut by 5 bases, the J end by 3 bases, with 10 bases between. The CDR3: CATSVEADYGYTF. As DNA, the CDR3 is TGTGCCACCAGCGTCGAGGCGGACTATGGCTACACCTTC.

The rearrangement uses TRBV4-1 and TRBJ1-4, with D tentatively TRBD1 (6 bases). The germline gives CDR1 MGHRA, CDR2 YSYEKL. The CDR3 loop spans 16 amino acids. The germline V and J ends were trimmed by 0 bases and 5 bases, with 13 bases remaining between them. Here the CDR3 reads CASSQEGEGGNEKLFF. CDR3 nucleotides: TGCGCCAGCAGCCAAGAAGGGGAGGGGGGGAATGAAAAACTGTTTTTT.

V and J are TRBV6-6 and TRBJ1-4; no clear D. V was cut by 0 bases and J by 0 bases, with 5 bases left in between. The germline CDR1 and CDR2 sequences are MNHNY and SVGAGI (reference sequence). This CDR3 contains 15 residues. This CDR3 is CASSYSRATNEKLFF. The CDR3 coding sequence is TGTGCCAGCAGTTACTCGCGAGCAACTAATGAAAAACTGTTTTTT.

The chain combines TRBV5-1 with TRBJ2-7; a weak D match, TRBD1 (6 bases). Germline V gives CDR1 SGHRS, CDR2 YFSETQ. The V and J ends lost 3 bases and 3 bases respectively, with 22 bases between them. The CDR3 consists of 17 residues. The CDR3 DNA is TGCGCCAGCAGCTCAGGTCTTGGTCAGGGGCTTTTCTACGAGCAGTACTTC. As protein: CASSSGLGQGLFYEQYF.

The chain carries TRBV2 and TRBJ2-7; 11 nucleotides align to TRBD2. The V segment lost 6 bases and the J segment 5 bases; nucleotides outside the gene matches: 6. The length of the CDR3 is 14 residues. CDR1 is SNHLY, CDR2 FYNNEI, per germline. The CDR3 loop reads CASSLAGGENEQYF. The CDR3 nucleotides read TGTGCCAGCAGCCTAGCGGGAGGAGAGAACGAGCAGTACTTC.

CDR3 in amino acids: CASSLATGSNTGELFF. CDR3 nucleotide sequence: TGCGCCAGCAGCTTGGCCACAGGTTCGAACACCGGGGAGCTGTTTTTT. The chain couples TRBV5-1 to TRBJ2-2; TRBD1 might be the D (5 bases). From germline, CDR1 is SGHRS and CDR2 YFSETQ. V lost 0 bases to trimming and J lost 0 bases, with 9 bases between them. CDR3 size: 16 residues.

The chain has TRBV9 and TRBJ2-1; 8 positions agree with TRBD2. The CDR3 has 17 residues. Trimming took 0 bases from V and 9 from J; bases not matched to a gene: 14. Germline assignment: CDR1 SGDLS and CDR2 YYNGEE. CDR3 sequence (DNA): TGTGCCAGCAGCGTAGGAACTAGCGGTCCCAAAGCGGGTGAGCAGTTCTTC. Protein: CASSVGTSGPKAGEQFF.

The chain joins TRBV7-9 to TRBJ2-6; 8 bases are a match to TRBD2. V was pared by 5 bases and J by 2 bases, with 2 bases of the junction left unmatched. CDR3 size: 15 residues. Germline assignment: CDR1 SEHNR and CDR2 FQNEAQ (reference sequence). CDR3 nucleotide sequence: TGTGCCAGCAGCCCGGGGGGGGCTGGGGCCAACGTCCTGACTTTC. Translation gives CASSPGGAGANVLTF. Using reference TRBV7-9 and TRBJ2-6 for the parts outside the CDR3, the full variable domain is DTGVSQNPRHKITKRGQNVTFRCDPISEHNRLYWYRQTLGQGPEFLTYFQNEAQLEKSRLLSDRFSAERPKGSFSTLEIQRTEQGDSAMYLCASSPGGAGANVLTFGAGSRLTVL.

The J gene is TRBJ1-1, the V gene TRBV4-1, with a tentative D call TRBD1 (5 bases). V gave up 3 bases and J gave up 0 bases, with 14 bases separating them. The CDR3 spans 16 residues. Looked up from germline, CDR1 is MGHRA and CDR2 is YSYEKL. The CDR3 DNA reads TGCGCCAGCAGCCACGGAGGGGAGTCCATGAACACTGAAGCTTTCTTT. Encoded protein: CASSHGGESMNTEAFF.

The V gene is TRBV30, the J gene TRBJ2-7; 7 bases are shared with TRBD2. Germline CDR1 and CDR2: GTSNPN and SVGIG (reference sequence). After removal of 1 base from V and 12 bases from J, the junction contained 12 bases not matched to a gene. This CDR3 has 13 residues. CDR3 residues: CAWSGISVRGRYF. The CDR3 DNA is TGTGCCTGGAGTGGCATTAGTGTGCGGGGGAGGTACTTC. Full variable domain (rest looked up from reference TRBV30 and TRBJ2-7): SQTIHQWPATLVQPVGSPLSLECTVEGTSNPNLYWYRQAAGRGLQLLFYSVGIGQISSEVPQNLSASRPQDRQFILSSKKLLLSDSGFYLCAWSGISVRGRYFGPGTRLTVT.

This rearrangement joins TRBV25-1 to TRBJ2-2; no reliable D call. The CDR3 is made up of 14 amino acids. Per germline, CDR1 MGHDK and CDR2 SYGVNS. V lost 2 bases to trimming and J lost 6 bases, with 10 bases between them. The CDR3 DNA is TGTGCCAGCAGTGAAGGAGCGACTGCCGGGGAGCTGTTTTTT. This sequence encodes CASSEGATAGELFF.

The chain joins TRBV7-8 to TRBJ1-2; the match to TRBD1 covers 9 bases. The CDR3 covers 15 residues. V trimming: 5 bases; J trimming: 4 bases; junction bases outside the gene matches: 8. Looked up from germline, CDR1 is SGHVS and CDR2 is FQNEAQ. CDR3: CASSRNRDRAYGYTF. DNA of the CDR3: TGTGCCAGCAGCCGAAACCGGGACAGGGCCTATGGCTACACCTTC. Based on the CDR3 plus reference TRBV7-8 and TRBJ1-2, the full variable domain is GAGVSQSPRYKVAKRGQDVALRCDPISGHVSLFWYQQALGQGPEFLTYFQNEAQLDKSGLPSDRFFAERPEGSVSTLKIQRTQQEDSAVYLCASSRNRDRAYGYTFGSGTRLTVV.

The gene calls are TRBV19 and TRBJ2-1; TRBD2 is a possible D gene (6 bases). This CDR3 contains 18 residues. V lost 0 bases and J 0 bases, leaving 15 bases between the germline ends. Germline V CDR1 and CDR2: LNHDA, SQIVND (reference sequence). The CDR3 spells CASSIDRVSGGSYNEQFF. The CDR3 DNA follows: TGTGCCAGTAGTATAGATCGTGTTAGCGGAGGCTCCTACAATGAGCAGTTCTTC. Drawing the rest from reference TRBV19 and TRBJ2-1, the complete variable domain is DGGITQSPKYLFRKEGQNVTLSCEQNLNHDAMYWYRQDPGQGLRLIYYSQIVNDFQKGDIAEGYSVSREKKESFPLTVTSAQKNPTAFYLCASSIDRVSGGSYNEQFFGPGTRLTVL.

This chain links TRBV6-1 with TRBJ2-7; 11 nucleotides align to TRBD1. This CDR3 is built from 15 residues. The V segment lost 3 bases and the J segment 2 bases; nucleotides outside the gene matches: 3. CDR1 MNHNS and CDR2 SASEGT come from the germline V gene. DNA for the CDR3: TGTGCCAGCAGTGAGCCGGGACAGGGGGCCTACGAGCAGTACTTC. Its protein product is CASSEPGQGAYEQYF.

This clone has just a few counts. The CDR3 reads CASSQMGLPKDDGYTF. The CDR3 coding sequence is TGTGCCAGCAGCCAAATGGGACTCCCCAAAGACGATGGCTACACCTTC. The gene calls are TRBV14 and TRBJ1-2, with a tentative D call TRBD1 (5 bases). The germline CDR1 and CDR2 sequences are SGHDN and FVKESK. The CDR3 runs to 16 residues. Trimming cost V 2 bases and J 6 bases, with 19 bases left between them.

This chain uses TRBV7-3 with TRBJ1-1, with unresolved D. There are 13 residues in the CDR3. V lost 4 bases to trimming and J lost 8 bases, with 14 bases between them. Germline CDR1 SGHTA, CDR2 FQGTGA. CDR3 protein: CASSYPGETEAFF. As DNA, the CDR3 is TGTGCCAGCAGCTACCCCGGTGAGACAGAAGCTTTCTTT.